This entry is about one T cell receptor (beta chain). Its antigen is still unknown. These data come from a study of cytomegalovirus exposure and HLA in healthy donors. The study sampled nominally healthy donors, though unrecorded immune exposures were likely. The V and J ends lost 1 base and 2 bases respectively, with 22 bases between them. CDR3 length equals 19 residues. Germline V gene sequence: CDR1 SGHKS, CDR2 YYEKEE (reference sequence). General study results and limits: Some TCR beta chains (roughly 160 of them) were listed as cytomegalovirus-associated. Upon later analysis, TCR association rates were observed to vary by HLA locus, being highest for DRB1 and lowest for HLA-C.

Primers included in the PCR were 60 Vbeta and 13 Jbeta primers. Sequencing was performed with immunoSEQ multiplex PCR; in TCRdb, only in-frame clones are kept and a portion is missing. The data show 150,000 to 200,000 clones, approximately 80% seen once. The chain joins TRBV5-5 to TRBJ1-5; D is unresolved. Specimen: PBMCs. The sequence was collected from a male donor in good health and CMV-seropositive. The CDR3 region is CASSLKLQSALLGNQPQHF. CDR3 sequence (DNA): TGTGCCAGCAGCTTGAAATTGCAGTCAGCGCTTTTGGGCAATCAGCCCCAGCATTTT.